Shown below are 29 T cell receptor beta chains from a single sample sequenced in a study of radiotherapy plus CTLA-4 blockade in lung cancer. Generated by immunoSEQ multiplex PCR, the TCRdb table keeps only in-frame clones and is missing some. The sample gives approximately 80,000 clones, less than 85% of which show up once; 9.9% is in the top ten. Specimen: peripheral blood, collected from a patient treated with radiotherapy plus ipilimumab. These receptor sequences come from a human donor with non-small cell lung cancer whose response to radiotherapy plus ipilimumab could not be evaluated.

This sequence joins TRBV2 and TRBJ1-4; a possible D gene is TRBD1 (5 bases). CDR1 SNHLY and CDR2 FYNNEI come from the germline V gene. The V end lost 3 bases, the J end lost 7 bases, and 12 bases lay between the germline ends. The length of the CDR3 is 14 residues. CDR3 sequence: CASSDGRGGEKLFF. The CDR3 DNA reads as TGTGCCAGCAGTGACGGGCGGGGGGGTGAAAAACTGTTTTTT.

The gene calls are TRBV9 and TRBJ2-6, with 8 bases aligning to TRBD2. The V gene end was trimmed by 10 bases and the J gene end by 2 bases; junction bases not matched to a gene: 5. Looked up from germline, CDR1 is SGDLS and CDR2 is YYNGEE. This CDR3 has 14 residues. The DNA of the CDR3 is TGTGCCGCTTCCGGGGGGGCTGGGGCCAACGTCCTGACTTTC. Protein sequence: CAASGGAGANVLTF.

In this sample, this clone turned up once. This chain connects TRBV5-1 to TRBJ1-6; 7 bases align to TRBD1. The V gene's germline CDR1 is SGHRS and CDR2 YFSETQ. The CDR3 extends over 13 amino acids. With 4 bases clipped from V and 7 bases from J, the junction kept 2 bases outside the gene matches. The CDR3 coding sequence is TGCGCCAGCAGCGGGACAGACAATTCACCCCTCCACTTT. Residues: CASSGTDNSPLHF.

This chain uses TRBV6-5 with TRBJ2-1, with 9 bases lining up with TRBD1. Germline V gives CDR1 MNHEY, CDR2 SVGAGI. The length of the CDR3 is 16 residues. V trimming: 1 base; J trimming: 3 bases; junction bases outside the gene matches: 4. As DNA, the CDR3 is TGTGCCAGCAGTTACTTAACGGACAGGGGCTACAATGAGCAGTTCTTC. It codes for CASSYLTDRGYNEQFF.

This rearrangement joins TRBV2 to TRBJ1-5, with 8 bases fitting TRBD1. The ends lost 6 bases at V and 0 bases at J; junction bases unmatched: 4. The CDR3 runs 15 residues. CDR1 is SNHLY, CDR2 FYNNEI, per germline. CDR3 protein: CASSRDRSSNQPQHF. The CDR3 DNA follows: TGTGCCAGCAGCCGGGACAGGTCTAGCAATCAGCCCCAGCATTTT.

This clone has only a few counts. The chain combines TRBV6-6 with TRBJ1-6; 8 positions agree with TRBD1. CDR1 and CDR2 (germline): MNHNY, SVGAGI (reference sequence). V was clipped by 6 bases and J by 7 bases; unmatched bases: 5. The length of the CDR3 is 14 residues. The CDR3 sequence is CASSRTGRNSPLHF. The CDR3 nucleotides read TGTGCCAGCAGCCGGACAGGGAGGAATTCACCCCTCCACTTT.

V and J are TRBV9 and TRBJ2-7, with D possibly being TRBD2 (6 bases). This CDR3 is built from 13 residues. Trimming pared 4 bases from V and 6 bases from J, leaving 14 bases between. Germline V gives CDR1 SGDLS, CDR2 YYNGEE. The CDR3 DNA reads TGTGCCAGCAGCCGGGGGACCATCCCCGAGCAGTACTTC. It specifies CASSRGTIPEQYF.

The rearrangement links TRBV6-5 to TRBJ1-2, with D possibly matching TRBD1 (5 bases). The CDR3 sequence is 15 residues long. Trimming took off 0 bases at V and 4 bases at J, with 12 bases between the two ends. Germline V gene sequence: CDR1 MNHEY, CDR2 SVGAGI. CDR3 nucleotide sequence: TGTGCCAGCAGTTACTCTCAGGGTTCTAGCTATGGCTACACCTTC. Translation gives CASSYSQGSSYGYTF.

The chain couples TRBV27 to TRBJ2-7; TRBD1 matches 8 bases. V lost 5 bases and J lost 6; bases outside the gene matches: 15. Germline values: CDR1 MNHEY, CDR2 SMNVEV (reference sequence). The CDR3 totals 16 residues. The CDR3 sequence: CASSTRTGFPSVEQYF. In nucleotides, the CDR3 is TGTGCCAGCAGTACCCGGACAGGGTTCCCATCCGTCGAGCAGTACTTC.

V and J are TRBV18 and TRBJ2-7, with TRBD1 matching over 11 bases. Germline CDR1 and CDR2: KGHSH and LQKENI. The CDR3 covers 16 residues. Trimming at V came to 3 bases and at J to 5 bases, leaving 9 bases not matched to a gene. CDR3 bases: TGTGCCAGCTCACCCTACCTTGGACAGGGGGCTGACGAGCAGTACTTC. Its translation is CASSPYLGQGADEQYF. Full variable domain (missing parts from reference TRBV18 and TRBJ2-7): NAGVMQNPRHLVRRRGQEARLRCSPMKGHSHVYWYRQLPEEGLKFMVYLQKENIIDESGMPKERFSAEFPKEGPSILRIQQVVRGDSAAYFCASSPYLGQGADEQYFGPGTRLTVT.

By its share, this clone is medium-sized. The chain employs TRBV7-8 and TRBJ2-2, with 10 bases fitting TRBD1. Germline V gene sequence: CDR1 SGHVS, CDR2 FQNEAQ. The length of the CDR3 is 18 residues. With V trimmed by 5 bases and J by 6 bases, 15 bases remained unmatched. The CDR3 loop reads CASSRRDRGWGSPGELFF. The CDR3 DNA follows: TGTGCCAGCAGCCGACGGGACAGGGGATGGGGGAGTCCCGGGGAGCTGTTTTTT.

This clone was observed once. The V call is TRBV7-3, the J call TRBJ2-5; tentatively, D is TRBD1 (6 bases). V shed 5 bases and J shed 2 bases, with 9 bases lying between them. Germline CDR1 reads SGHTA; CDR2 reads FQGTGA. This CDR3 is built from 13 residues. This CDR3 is CASSLDRQETQYF. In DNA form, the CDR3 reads TGTGCCAGCAGCCTGGACAGACAAGAGACCCAGTACTTC.

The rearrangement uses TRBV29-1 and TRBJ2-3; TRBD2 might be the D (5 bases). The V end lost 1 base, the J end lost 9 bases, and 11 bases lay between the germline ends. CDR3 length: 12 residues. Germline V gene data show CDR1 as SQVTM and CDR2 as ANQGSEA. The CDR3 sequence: CSVEGGWRTQYF. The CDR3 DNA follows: TGCAGCGTTGAAGGGGGATGGAGGACGCAGTATTTT.

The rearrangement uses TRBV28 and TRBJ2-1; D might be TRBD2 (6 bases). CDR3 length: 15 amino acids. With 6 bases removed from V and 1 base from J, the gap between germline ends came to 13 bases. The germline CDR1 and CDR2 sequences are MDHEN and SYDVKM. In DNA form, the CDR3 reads TGTGCCAGCAGCCCCCCGGGACTTTCCTACAATGAGCAGTTCTTC. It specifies CASSPPGLSYNEQFF.

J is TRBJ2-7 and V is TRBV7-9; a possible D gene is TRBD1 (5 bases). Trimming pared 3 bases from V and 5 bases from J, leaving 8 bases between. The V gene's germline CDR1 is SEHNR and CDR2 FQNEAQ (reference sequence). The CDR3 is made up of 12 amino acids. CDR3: CASSFDSDEQYF. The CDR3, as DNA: TGTGCCAGCAGCTTTGACAGCGACGAGCAGTACTTC.

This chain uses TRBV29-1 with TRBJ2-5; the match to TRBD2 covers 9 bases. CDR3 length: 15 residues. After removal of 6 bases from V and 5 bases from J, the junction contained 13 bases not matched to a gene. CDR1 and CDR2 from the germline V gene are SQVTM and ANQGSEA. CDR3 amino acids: CSVATGTSREETQYF. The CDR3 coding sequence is TGCAGCGTCGCTACCGGGACTAGCCGGGAGGAGACCCAGTACTTC.

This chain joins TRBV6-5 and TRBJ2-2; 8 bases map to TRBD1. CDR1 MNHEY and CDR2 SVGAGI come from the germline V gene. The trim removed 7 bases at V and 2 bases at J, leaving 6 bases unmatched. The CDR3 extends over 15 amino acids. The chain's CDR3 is CASTTGGLNTGELFF. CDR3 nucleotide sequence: TGTGCCAGCACCACAGGGGGTTTAAACACCGGGGAGCTGTTTTTT.

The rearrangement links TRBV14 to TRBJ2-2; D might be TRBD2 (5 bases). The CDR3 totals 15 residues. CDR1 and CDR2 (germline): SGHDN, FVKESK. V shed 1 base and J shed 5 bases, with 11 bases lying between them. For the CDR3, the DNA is TGTGCCAGCAGCCAAGTTTCCCCGGGAACCGGGGAGCTGTTTTTT. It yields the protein CASSQVSPGTGELFF.

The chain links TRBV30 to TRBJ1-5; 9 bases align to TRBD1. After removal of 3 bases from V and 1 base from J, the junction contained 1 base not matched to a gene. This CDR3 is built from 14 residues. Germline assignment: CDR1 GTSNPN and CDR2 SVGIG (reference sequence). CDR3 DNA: TGTGCCTGGAGACAGGGGGCGAGCAATCAGCCCCAGCATTTT. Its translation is CAWRQGASNQPQHF.

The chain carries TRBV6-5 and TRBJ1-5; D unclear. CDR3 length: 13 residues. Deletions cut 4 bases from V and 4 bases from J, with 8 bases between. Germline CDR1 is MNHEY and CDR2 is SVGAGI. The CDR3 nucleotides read TGTGCCAGCAGTTGGGTCAGGAATCAGCCCCAGCATTTT. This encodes CASSWVRNQPQHF.

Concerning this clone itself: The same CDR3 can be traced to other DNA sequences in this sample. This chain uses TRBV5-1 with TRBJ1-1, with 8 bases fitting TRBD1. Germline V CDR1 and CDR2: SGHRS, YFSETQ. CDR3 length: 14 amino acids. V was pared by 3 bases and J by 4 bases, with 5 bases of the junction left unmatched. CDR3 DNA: TGCGCCAGCAGCTCAGGAACAGGGGGCACTGAAGCTTTCTTT. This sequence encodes CASSSGTGGTEAFF.

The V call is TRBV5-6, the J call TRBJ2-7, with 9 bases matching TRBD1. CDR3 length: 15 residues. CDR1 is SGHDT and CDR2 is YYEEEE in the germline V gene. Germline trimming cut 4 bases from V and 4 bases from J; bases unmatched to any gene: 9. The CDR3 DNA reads TGTGCCAGCAGCCCGGAACAGGGGGCACCTTACGAGCAGTACTTC. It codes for CASSPEQGAPYEQYF.

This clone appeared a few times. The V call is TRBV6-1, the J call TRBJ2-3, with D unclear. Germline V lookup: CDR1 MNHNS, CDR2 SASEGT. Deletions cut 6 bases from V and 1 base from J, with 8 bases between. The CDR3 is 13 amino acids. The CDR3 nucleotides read TGTGCCAGCAGACAATCTGGCACAGATACGCAGTATTTT. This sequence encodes CASRQSGTDTQYF.

CDR3 sequence: CASRKQGASTSTDTQYF. CDR3 DNA: TGTGCCAGCAGAAAACAGGGGGCGAGCACTAGCACAGATACGCAGTATTTT. The chain recombines TRBV28 with TRBJ2-3, with TRBD1 matching 9 bases. Germline trimming cut 6 bases from V and 0 bases from J; bases unmatched to any gene: 10. The CDR3 totals 17 residues. Germline V CDR1 and CDR2: MDHEN, SYDVKM.

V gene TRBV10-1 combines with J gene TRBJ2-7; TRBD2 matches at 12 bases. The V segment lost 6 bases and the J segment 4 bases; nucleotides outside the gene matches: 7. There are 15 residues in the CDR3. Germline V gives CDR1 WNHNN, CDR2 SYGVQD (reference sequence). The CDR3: CASSLAGGGFYEQYF. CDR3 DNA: TGCGCCAGCAGCCTAGCGGGAGGGGGTTTTTACGAGCAGTACTTC.

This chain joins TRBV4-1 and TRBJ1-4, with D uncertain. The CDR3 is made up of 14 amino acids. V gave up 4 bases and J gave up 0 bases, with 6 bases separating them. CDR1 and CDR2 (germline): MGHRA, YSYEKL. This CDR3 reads CASSLVATNEKLFF. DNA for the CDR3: TGCGCCAGCAGCCTAGTCGCAACTAATGAAAAACTGTTTTTT.

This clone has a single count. The CDR3 bases are TGTGCCAGTAGCCAAGGGGGCTCTGGCTACACCTTC. Protein sequence: CASSQGGSGYTF. The rearrangement links TRBV19 to TRBJ1-2, with 7 bases lining up with TRBD1. The trim removed 6 bases at V and 7 bases at J, leaving 5 bases unmatched. The germline gives CDR1 LNHDA, CDR2 SQIVND (reference sequence). The CDR3 extends over 12 amino acids.

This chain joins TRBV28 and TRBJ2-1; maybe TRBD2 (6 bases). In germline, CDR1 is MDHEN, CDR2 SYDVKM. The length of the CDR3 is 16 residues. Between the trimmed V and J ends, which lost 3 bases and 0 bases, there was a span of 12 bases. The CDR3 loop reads CASSLPAGVSYNEQFF. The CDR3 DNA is TGTGCCAGCAGTTTGCCAGCGGGTGTCTCCTACAATGAGCAGTTCTTC.

CDR3 nucleotide sequence: TGTGCCAGTAGTATTACTAGCGGGGGAGTTACAGATACGCAGTATTTT. It yields the protein CASSITSGGVTDTQYF. This chain connects TRBV19 to TRBJ2-3; 11 bases line up with TRBD2. The CDR3 runs to 16 residues. V was pared by 3 bases and J by 3 bases, with 5 bases of the junction left unmatched. Germline lookup yields CDR1 LNHDA and CDR2 SQIVND (reference sequence).